The rows below give T cell receptor beta chains drawn from one sample of a study of beta chain features in type 1 diabetes. Using immunoSEQ multiplex PCR, the repertoire was profiled, and TCRdb retains in-frame clones only, with some absent. The sample includes fewer than 350,000 clones, 8% of them seen just once. Input material: central memory CD4+ T cells from blood. All receptors come from a woman aged 18-35 years in good health. The CDR3 runs from the conserved cysteine through the conserved F or W. A D gene is named only where the DNA matches it firmly. Clone size is not always given. Where it is, it says once, few, many or a class for expanded clones.

clone_size | j_call | d_call | v_call | cdr3_nt | cdr3_aa
few | TRBJ1-1 | - | TRBV20-1 | TGCAGTGCTATAGCAAACGAAGGGGCTTTCTTT | CSAIANEGAFF
- | TRBJ2-3 | - | TRBV4-3 | TGCGCCAGCAGCCAAGAAGTGGTCACTGGAGCAGATACGCAGTATTTT | CASSQEVVTGADTQYF
few | TRBJ2-3 | - | TRBV7-2 | TGTGCCAGCAGCTTAGTCGGTTCAGATACGCAGTATTTT | CASSLVGSDTQYF
many | TRBJ2-1 | - | TRBV7-2 | TGTGCCAGCACCCTCACCGGGAACACCCATGAGCAGTTCTTC | CASTLTGNTHEQFF
- | TRBJ2-3 | TRBD1 | TRBV5-4 | TGTGCCAGCAGCTTGGTGGGACAGGGATCGGATACGCAGTATTTT | CASSLVGQGSDTQYF
many | TRBJ1-2 | - | TRBV5-4 | TGTGCCAGCAGCTGGGACAATCGCTGGGATCGCTACACCTTC | CASSWDNRWDRYTF
- | TRBJ2-3 | TRBD2 | TRBV7-2 | TGTGCCAGCAGCTTAGCAAGCCTAGCGGGGGGGTCTCACACAGATACGCAGTATTTT | CASSLASLAGGSHTDTQYF
few | TRBJ2-3 | TRBD1 | TRBV19 | TGTGCCAGTAGTATCGGGACCACAGGGGCCCTCGATACGCAGTATTTT | CASSIGTTGALDTQYF
few | TRBJ2-5 | - | TRBV4-1 | TGCGCCAGCAGCCAAGATGGGCGGACCCAGTACTTC | CASSQDGRTQYF
many | TRBJ1-1 | - | TRBV29-1 | TGCAGCGTTGCCCCGGGATGGGCCATGAACACTGAAGCTTTCTTT | CSVAPGWAMNTEAFF
- | TRBJ2-5 | TRBD1 | TRBV9 | TGTGCCAGCAGCGTAGACCTTTCAGACAGGGGAGTAGAGACCCAGTACTTC | CASSVDLSDRGVETQYF
many | TRBJ2-3 | - | TRBV7-9 | TGTGCCAGCGCCGCTAGCACAGATACGCAGTATTTT | CASAASTDTQYF
- | TRBJ2-1 | - | TRBV7-3 | TGTGCCAGCAGCCTACTCGGGGCGGAGTACAATGAGCAGTTCTTC | CASSLLGAEYNEQFF
- | TRBJ1-1 | - | TRBV7-2 | TGTGCCAGCAGCTTGGTAGATGTGGACACTGAAGCTTTCTTT | CASSLVDVDTEAFF
many | TRBJ2-3 | TRBD2 | TRBV7-2 | TGTGCCAGCAGCTTAAGCCTAGCGGGAGAGGGACATACGCAGTATTTT | CASSLSLAGEGHTQYF
few | TRBJ2-5 | TRBD2 | TRBV30 | TGTGCCTGGAGGGAGGGCGGGAGTGAAGAGACCCAGTACTTC | CAWREGGSEETQYF
few | TRBJ1-2 | - | TRBV5-1 | TGCGCCAGCAGCTTGGCTCCGGGAACAACTAACTATGGCTACACCTTC | CASSLAPGTTNYGYTF
many | TRBJ1-2 | TRBD1 | TRBV7-9 | TGTGCCAGCAGCTTGGGACAGGGGTATGGCTACACCTTC | CASSLGQGYGYTF
many | TRBJ1-5 | - | TRBV4-3 | TGCGCCAGCAGCCAAGAGTACTATAGCAATCAGCCCCAGCATTTT | CASSQEYYSNQPQHF
many | TRBJ1-4 | TRBD1 | TRBV9 | TGTGCCAGCAGCGGGACAGGGGGCGAAAAACTGTTTTTT | CASSGTGGEKLFF
- | TRBJ2-1 | - | TRBV29-1 | TGCAGCGTTGAAAGATTCTTGCGGGAAGGATACAATGAGCAGTTCTTC | CSVERFLREGYNEQFF
- | TRBJ1-1 | - | TRBV7-9 | TGTGCCAGCAGCTCTTTCAGGGGTTCCACTGAAGCTTTCTTT | CASSSFRGSTEAFF
few | TRBJ2-1 | - | TRBV2 | TGTGCCAGCAGTGAAGGGGCTAGCTCCTACAATGAGCAGTTCTTC | CASSEGASSYNEQFF
- | TRBJ2-7 | - | TRBV7-8 | TGTGCCAGCAGCTTCACTACCTACGAGCAGTACTTC | CASSFTTYEQYF
few | TRBJ1-3 | - | TRBV10-3 | TGTGCCATCAGTAGTGGGGATACCGGGACGATGGGAAACACCATATATTTT | CAISSGDTGTMGNTIYF
many | TRBJ2-7 | TRBD2 | TRBV5-4 | TGTGCCAGCAGCTTGGGTAGCGGGAGGACCTACGAGCAGTACTTC | CASSLGSGRTYEQYF
few | TRBJ1-1 | - | TRBV29-1 | TGCAGCGTTCTCGACCGACAGGCTAGTGAAGCTTTCTTT | CSVLDRQASEAFF
few | TRBJ1-2 | TRBD1 | TRBV5-1 | TGCGCCAGCAGAAGACAGGGATATGACTATGGCTACACCTTC | CASRRQGYDYGYTF
few | TRBJ1-5 | - | TRBV28 | TGTGCCAGCAGCCGACAGCAATATAGCAATCAGCCCCAGCATTTT | CASSRQQYSNQPQHF
few | TRBJ1-5 | - | TRBV30 | TGTGCCTGGAGTACAGGGCCGATCAATCAGCCCCAGCATTTT | CAWSTGPINQPQHF
- | TRBJ1-5 | TRBD1 | TRBV6-6 | TGTGCCAGCAGTTACTCCTACAGGGGCGGTGTTCAGCCCCAGCATTTT | CASSYSYRGGVQPQHF
- | TRBJ2-5 | - | TRBV5-1 | TGCGCCAGCAGCTTGGTTGCCGAAGAGACCCAGTACTTC | CASSLVAEETQYF
few | TRBJ2-5 | - | TRBV7-7 | TGTGCCAGCAGCCCCAACCCCGGGGAGACCCAGTACTTC | CASSPNPGETQYF
few | TRBJ2-1 | - | TRBV7-2 | TGTGCCAGCAGCTTTAGGACAGACTACAATGAGCAGTTCTTC | CASSFRTDYNEQFF
- | TRBJ1-1 | - | TRBV7-2 | TGTGCCAGCAGCCAAGATTCTGGGGCCAGAACTGAAGCTTTCTTT | CASSQDSGARTEAFF
- | TRBJ2-3 | - | TRBV18 | TGTGCCAGCTCACCACTCAGGGCTAAAGGAACAGATACGCAGTATTTT | CASSPLRAKGTDTQYF
- | TRBJ2-2 | - | TRBV4-3 | TGCGCCAGCAGCCAAGATGTGATCACCGGGGAGCTGTTTTTT | CASSQDVITGELFF
few | TRBJ2-3 | - | TRBV6-5 | TGTGCCAGCAGTCGCGGGACCCCAGATACGCAGTATTTT | CASSRGTPDTQYF
few | TRBJ2-3 | - | TRBV11-3 | TGTGCCAGCAGCCCCTCGGGGGCGCAAGATACGCAGTATTTT | CASSPSGAQDTQYF
few | TRBJ2-2 | - | TRBV30 | TGTGCCTGGAATTACGGGAGACTAGCCGGGGAGCTGTTTTTT | CAWNYGRLAGELFF
- | TRBJ2-5 | TRBD1 | TRBV5-1 | TGCGCCAGCAACGATTTACTTGGGGGACAGGGAGGAGAAACCCAGTACTTC | CASNDLLGGQGGETQYF
medium-sized | TRBJ1-2 | - | TRBV7-2 | TGTGCCAGCAGCTCCAAGTTGGGTACCGAGAATGGCTACACCTTC | CASSSKLGTENGYTF
- | TRBJ1-2 | - | TRBV6-5 | TGTGCCAGCAGTTACTACCGACAGGATAGCTATGGCTACACCTTC | CASSYYRQDSYGYTF
- | TRBJ2-1 | TRBD2 | TRBV19 | TGTGCCAGTAGTATAGGGGGTAGCGGGATCCTCAATGAGCAGTTCTTC | CASSIGGSGILNEQFF
few | TRBJ2-3 | TRBD2 | TRBV10-3 | TGTGCCATCAGTGAGTCGGTAATGCGGGAGGGCCTTGGTGCAGATACGCAGTATTTT | CAISESVMREGLGADTQYF
few | TRBJ2-2 | - | TRBV5-1 | TGCGCCAGCAGCTTCAATCGGGCAGGGACCACCGGGGAGCTGTTTTTT | CASSFNRAGTTGELFF
few | TRBJ2-2 | - | TRBV7-2 | TGTGCCAGCAGCCTTGCTGTGGACTTCAGCGGGGAGCTGTTTTTT | CASSLAVDFSGELFF
- | TRBJ1-6 | - | TRBV5-6 | TGTGCCAGCAGTCTCCGGGAAGAAAACTCACCCCTCCACTTT | CASSLREENSPLHF